This T cell receptor beta chain was found in a study of T cell responses to AZD1222 COVID-19 vaccine. General study findings and limits: The peak T cell response came first, and repertoires were sampled only after it. Mostly white British, mostly female donors; authors suggested clonal diversity may be underestimated. Targeting of unmutated variant regions was reportedly seen in nearly half of spike-specific TCRs.

V lost 9 bases and J lost 7, with 18 bases in between. The CDR3 runs to 13 residues. From germline, CDR1 is LNHDA and CDR2 SQIVND (reference sequence). Combined were second doses at about 4 or about 12 weeks. The repertoire was sequenced with immunoSEQ multiplex PCR; TCRdb's copy has only in-frame clones and lacks some. The sample holds about 160,000 clones, about 90% seen once. Worth noting for this clone: Its antigen is as yet unknown.

The chain couples TRBV19 to TRBJ1-1, with D uncertain. This TCR was sampled from an adult who received the AZD1222 COVID-19 vaccine. The sequences come from peripheral blood, collected 28 days after the second AZD1222 dose. CDR3 residues: CASAEGLTLEAFF. The DNA of the CDR3 is TGTGCCAGCGCCGAGGGTCTAACCCTTGAAGCTTTCTTT.